This T cell receptor (beta chain) was captured by sequencing in a study of cytomegalovirus exposure and HLA in healthy donors. Study-wide points: Exclusion as indistinguishable affected some V segments, including TRBV6-2 and TRBV6-3. Most of the TCR beta V segments (in an earlier analysis) were productive either about 87% or about 30% of the time. V- and J-gene trimming in TCR beta was tied to a missense DCLRE1C variant by an analysis performed later.

The PCR used 60 Vbeta and 13 Jbeta primers. Authors' analysis steps: Roughly 11 million of the approximately 80 million unique TCR beta chains counted in a later analysis were shared. Repertoires were generated with immunoSEQ multiplex PCR, while TCRdb's copy carries only in-frame clones and drops some. The D gene and trimming were derived from the DNA, and the V and J assignments and clone size from that table. There are fewer than 45,000 clones in the sample; roughly three quarters occur only once, and around 4% lies in the top ten. Concerning this clone itself: Its antigen is currently unknown.

Trimming pared 6 bases from V and 8 bases from J, leaving 7 bases between. From germline, CDR1 is MDHEN and CDR2 SYDVKM. The CDR3 runs 10 residues. The chain recombines TRBV28 with TRBJ1-1, with D hard to call. The sequenced material came from PBMCs. The receptor comes from a middle-aged man in good health and CMV-seronegative. The CDR3 loop is CASRETEAFF. The CDR3 DNA is TGTGCCAGCAGGGAGACGGAAGCTTTCTTT.